These 17 T cell receptor beta chains originate from one sample sequenced in a study of cytomegalovirus exposure and HLA in healthy donors. The PCR contained 60 Vbeta and 13 Jbeta primers. The method was immunoSEQ multiplex PCR; TCRdb's version includes in-frame clones alone and lacks a portion of them. The sample contains 200,000 to 250,000 clones, over 75% of which appear only once. The specimen sequenced was PBMCs. The receptors shown here come from a man aged 18 to 29 in good health and CMV-seronegative.

The V gene is TRBV30, the J gene TRBJ2-4, with TRBD1 identical over 9 bases. Germline values: CDR1 GTSNPN, CDR2 SVGIG (reference sequence). The CDR3 is 14 amino acids. V was clipped by 1 base and J by 6 bases; unmatched bases: 4. CDR3 sequence: CAWSGTGGVNIQYF. CDR3 coding DNA: TGTGCCTGGAGTGGCACAGGGGGCGTAAACATTCAGTACTTC. The full variable domain, its missing parts supplied by reference TRBV30 and TRBJ2-4, is SQTIHQWPATLVQPVGSPLSLECTVEGTSNPNLYWYRQAAGRGLQLLFYSVGIGQISSEVPQNLSASRPQDRQFILSSKKLLLSDSGFYLCAWSGTGGVNIQYFGAGTRLSVL.

The chain has TRBV30 and TRBJ2-7, with TRBD1 as a possible D gene (5 bases). V dropped 0 bases and J dropped 0 bases, with 9 bases sitting between them. Germline V lookup: CDR1 GTSNPN, CDR2 SVGIG (reference sequence). The CDR3 sequence is 14 residues long. The CDR3 DNA reads as TGTGCCTGGAGTGTACAGGATGACTCCTACGAGCAGTACTTC. Protein sequence: CAWSVQDDSYEQYF.

This clone has more than one count but fewer than ten. The CDR3, as DNA: TGTGCCAGCAGCTTATCCCCCTTACTATTGGCGGGAGGCGCAAAATCCTCCTACAATGAGCAGTTCTTC. This gives the protein CASSLSPLLLAGGAKSSYNEQFF. This rearrangement joins TRBV13 to TRBJ2-1, with 8 bases identical to TRBD2. V lost 2 bases and J lost 0; bases outside the gene matches: 24. This CDR3 comprises 23 residues. Per the germline V gene, CDR1 is PRHDT and CDR2 is FYEKMQ (reference sequence).

The chain recombines TRBV7-2 with TRBJ1-2; D not resolved. Germline CDR1 reads SGHTA; CDR2 reads FQGNSA. V lost 1 base to trimming and J lost 8 bases, with 8 bases between them. The CDR3 sequence is 12 residues long. Here the CDR3 reads CASSLEQRGYTF. The DNA of the CDR3 is TGTGCCAGCAGCTTAGAACAGAGAGGCTACACCTTC.

The chain is built from TRBV10-3 and TRBJ2-7, with D uncertain. Trimming stripped 3 bases from V and 2 bases from J, with 11 bases between. The CDR3 runs to 14 residues. Germline lookup yields CDR1 ENHRY and CDR2 SYGVKD. CDR3 sequence (DNA): TGTGCCATCAGTGATGCAGGCCCGGCCTACGAGCAGTACTTC. Translation gives CAISDAGPAYEQYF.

The genes are TRBV19 and TRBJ2-7; D may be TRBD2 (6 bases). The CDR3 covers 15 residues. CDR1 and CDR2 (germline): LNHDA, SQIVND (reference sequence). V dropped 6 bases and J dropped 4 bases, with 19 bases sitting between them. DNA for the CDR3: TGTGCCAGTAGGGCGGGGCTTCGGGCGGGGTACGAGCAGTACTTC. It codes for CASRAGLRAGYEQYF.

CDR3 in DNA: TGTGCCAGCAGCTTACAGGGGGGATGGGAGACCCAGTACTTC. Translated, it gives CASSLQGGWETQYF. The chain uses TRBV5-8 and TRBJ2-5; TRBD1 matches 8 bases. Germline assignment: CDR1 SGHTS and CDR2 YDEGEE. The CDR3 runs 14 residues. The V and J ends lost 2 bases and 5 bases, in that order; junction bases with no gene match: 5.

The chain joins TRBV6-5 to TRBJ2-5; a weak D match, TRBD1 (6 bases). The CDR3 runs 13 residues. V lost 6 bases, J lost 1 base, and 9 bases lay in between. CDR1 is MNHEY, CDR2 SVGAGI, per germline. CDR3 nucleotides: TGTGCCAGCAGCCCAGGGGTCCAAGAGACCCAGTACTTC. Translated, it gives CASSPGVQETQYF.

V usage is TRBV7-8 and J usage is TRBJ2-3, with D maybe TRBD2 (5 bases). The germline gives CDR1 SGHVS, CDR2 FQNEAQ. The CDR3 runs to 12 residues. With 2 bases removed from V and 8 bases from J, the gap between germline ends came to 8 bases. CDR3 nucleotide sequence: TGTGCCAGCAGCTTAAGCGGAGGTACGCAGTATTTT. Translating it yields CASSLSGGTQYF.

The CDR3 region has the DNA TGTGCCAGCAGCTTAGGACAGGGCAAAGTCTATAATTCACCCCTCCACTTT. This gives the protein CASSLGQGKVYNSPLHF. The chain combines TRBV13 with TRBJ1-6; D is possibly TRBD1 (6 bases). This CDR3 comprises 17 residues. V dropped 0 bases and J dropped 3 bases, with 12 bases sitting between them. Looked up from germline, CDR1 is PRHDT and CDR2 is FYEKMQ (reference sequence).

In regard to this clone: Other DNA sequences in the same sample also yield this CDR3. The rearrangement uses TRBV20-1 and TRBJ2-2; a weak D match, TRBD1 (5 bases). The CDR3 length is 11 residues. Germline values: CDR1 DFQATT, CDR2 SNEGSKA (reference sequence). The CDR3, as DNA: TGCAGCGCCCAAGGGGTCGGGGAGCTGTTTTTT. Its translation is CSAQGVGELFF.

The chain carries TRBV4-1 and TRBJ2-1, with TRBD2 as a possible D gene (5 bases). Germline CDR1 is MGHRA and CDR2 is YSYEKL. The CDR3 has 16 residues. V gave up 0 bases and J gave up 4 bases, with 13 bases separating them. The CDR3 DNA reads as TGCGCCAGCAGCCAAGATGAGGAGGAGTTTTACAATGAGCAGTTCTTC. Its translation is CASSQDEEEFYNEQFF.

V and J are TRBV30 and TRBJ2-7; 8 bases align to TRBD2. CDR1 and CDR2 from the germline V gene are GTSNPN and SVGIG (reference sequence). The CDR3 runs to 16 residues. V was pared by 0 bases and J by 1 base, with 8 bases of the junction left unmatched. In DNA form, the CDR3 reads TGTGCCTGGAGTGTAGGGTCTAGCGGGCTTTCCTACGAGCAGTACTTC. Protein product: CAWSVGSSGLSYEQYF.

This chain joins TRBV11-3 and TRBJ2-5; 7 bases agree with TRBD1. J lost 1 base, V lost 4 bases, and 6 bases had no gene match. Germline lookup yields CDR1 SGHNT and CDR2 YENEEA. This CDR3 region has 15 residues. The CDR3 DNA reads as TGTGCCAGCAGCTCAAACCGGGACAGCCAAGAGACCCAGTACTTC. Residues: CASSSNRDSQETQYF.

This sequence joins TRBV7-8 and TRBJ1-3; maybe TRBD1 (5 bases). Germline CDR1 and CDR2: SGHVS and FQNEAQ. The CDR3 consists of 14 residues. With 5 bases removed from V and 0 bases from J, the gap between germline ends came to 8 bases. The CDR3 coding sequence is TGTGCCAGCAGCCCAGGGAACTCTGGAAACACCATATATTTT. Translating gives CASSPGNSGNTIYF.

The chain is built from TRBV6-5 and TRBJ2-2; possible D gene TRBD2, 5 bases. Germline lookup yields CDR1 MNHEY and CDR2 SVGAGI. The length of the CDR3 is 13 residues. Trimming took 8 bases from V and 4 from J, leaving 11 bases between them. CDR3 loop: CASHKGGTGELFF. The CDR3 DNA is TGTGCCAGCCATAAAGGAGGCACCGGGGAGCTGTTTTTT.

CDR3 sequence: CASSLGWGLQLSTGELFF. The DNA of the CDR3 is TGTGCCAGCAGCTTGGGATGGGGACTCCAGCTATCCACCGGGGAGCTGTTTTTT. The V and J genes are TRBV5-6 and TRBJ2-2, with a weak D call TRBD2 (6 bases). The CDR3 has 18 amino acids. Looked up from germline, CDR1 is SGHDT and CDR2 is YYEEEE. V was cut by 0 bases and J by 4 bases, with 19 bases left in between.